This T cell receptor beta chain was documented in a study of blood T cells in healthy people across ages. Trimming shortened V by 0 bases and J by 6 bases, and 13 bases separated the two germline ends. Per the germline V gene, CDR1 is SGDLS and CDR2 is YYNGEE. This CDR3 spans 15 amino acids. Alongside a J-beta primer mix, a sample-barcoded 5' primer served in a second PCR lasting roughly 6 to 12 cycles. TCRdb re-called the 5' RACE reads with MiXCR, one entry per CDR3 protein. The table shows around 940,000 distinct CDR3 sequences, with roughly 51% occurring only once. What was sequenced was blood. This TCR derives from a woman aged 55 to 70 in good health. The V and J genes are TRBV9 and TRBJ1-5, with a weak D call TRBD1 (6 bases). As DNA, the CDR3 is TGTGCCAGCAGCGTAGAGGCGGGGGGCGGTCAGCCCCAGCATTTT. This translates into CASSVEAGGGQPQHF.